This T cell receptor (beta chain) was recorded in a study of blood T cells in healthy people across ages. Study-level points and caveats: Observed TCR beta diversity per million T cells went down as age went up. This fall followed a roughly linear course with age.

The V end was cut by 0 bases, the J end by 8 bases, with 4 bases between. In germline, CDR1 is SQVTM, CDR2 ANQGSEA. This CDR3 is built from 10 residues. Primers used in a second PCR of about 7 to 12 cycles were a sample-barcoded 5' primer and a J-beta primer mix. TCRdb independently ran MiXCR on the 5' RACE reads; one entry per CDR3 protein. The sample has approximately 820,000 distinct CDR3 sequences, under 45% seen once. As to this clonotype: No antigen is known for it.

The sequencing sample was made of blood. The chain uses TRBV29-1 and TRBJ1-2; no firm D call. The origin of this receptor is a man between 60 and 75 years old in good health. Here the CDR3 reads CSVEERGYTF. The CDR3 DNA sequence: TGCAGCGTTGAAGAGCGAGGCTACACCTTC.